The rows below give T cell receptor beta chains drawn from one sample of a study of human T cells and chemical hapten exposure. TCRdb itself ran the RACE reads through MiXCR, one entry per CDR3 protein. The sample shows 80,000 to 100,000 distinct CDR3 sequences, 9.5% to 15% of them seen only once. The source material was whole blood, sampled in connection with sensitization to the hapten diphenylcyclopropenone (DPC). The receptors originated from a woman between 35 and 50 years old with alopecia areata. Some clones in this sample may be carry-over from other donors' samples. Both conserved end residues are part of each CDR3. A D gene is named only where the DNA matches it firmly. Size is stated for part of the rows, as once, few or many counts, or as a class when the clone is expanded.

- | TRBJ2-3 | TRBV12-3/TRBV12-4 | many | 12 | TGTGCCAGCACCCCGAGGCGGGATACGCAGTATTTT | CASTPRRDTQYF
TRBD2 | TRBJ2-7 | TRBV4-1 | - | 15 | TGCGCCAGCAGCCAAGTACTAGCGGGAAACTACGAGCAGTACTTC | CASSQVLAGNYEQYF
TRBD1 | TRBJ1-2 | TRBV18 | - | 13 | TGTGCCAGCTCACCACGGGACAGTCTACGCTACACCTTC | CASSPRDSLRYTF
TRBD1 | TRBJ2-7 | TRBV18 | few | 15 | TGTGCCAGCTCACCGACGGGGACAGGGGGCTCCGAGCAGTACTTC | CASSPTGTGGSEQYF
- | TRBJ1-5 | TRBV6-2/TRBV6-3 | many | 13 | TGTGCCAGCAGTTGGGACGGCGGAAGGCCCCAGCATTTT | CASSWDGGRPQHF
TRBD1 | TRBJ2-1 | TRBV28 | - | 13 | TGTGCCAGCGGAAGACAGGGCCGCAATGAGCAGTTCTTC | CASGRQGRNEQFF
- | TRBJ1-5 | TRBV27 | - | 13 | TGTGCCAGCAGTTTATCGAATGGACAGCCCCAGCATTTT | CASSLSNGQPQHF
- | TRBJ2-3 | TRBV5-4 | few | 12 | TGTGCCAGCAGCTTGGAGTCAGGACTGGGTTATTTT | CASSLESGLGYF
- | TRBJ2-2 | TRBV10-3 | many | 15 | TGTGCCATCAGTGACCCGACGAGGGGGGCCGGGGAGCTGTTTTTT | CAISDPTRGAGELFF
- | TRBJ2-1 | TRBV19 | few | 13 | TGTGCCAGTAGTTCCGCCTTCAACTATGAGCAGTTCTTC | CASSSAFNYEQFF
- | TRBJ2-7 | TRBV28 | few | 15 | TGTGCCAGCAGTTCAAGACAGCCCGGCTCCTACGAGCAGTACTTC | CASSSRQPGSYEQYF
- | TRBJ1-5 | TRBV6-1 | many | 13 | TGTGCCAGCAGGGCCAACGAAGGGCAGCCCCAGCATTTT | CASRANEGQPQHF
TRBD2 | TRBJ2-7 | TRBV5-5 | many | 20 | TGTGCCAGCAGCTTTATCGGCGGGGGGACGGTCGGGACTATATCCTACGAGCAGTACTTC | CASSFIGGGTVGTISYEQYF
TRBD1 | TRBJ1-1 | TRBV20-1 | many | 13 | TGCAGTGCCCGGACAGGGGTTAACACTGAAGCTTTCTTT | CSARTGVNTEAFF
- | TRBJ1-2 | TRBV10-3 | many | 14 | TGTGCCATCAGTGAATTACAGGGTGGCTATGGCTACACCTTC | CAISELQGGYGYTF
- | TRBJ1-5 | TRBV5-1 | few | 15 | TGCGCCAGCAGCTTGGTTGGGGGGCACGGTCAGCCCCAGCATTTT | CASSLVGGHGQPQHF
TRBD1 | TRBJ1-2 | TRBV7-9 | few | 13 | TGTGCCAGCAGAACAACAGGGGGCTATGGCTACACCTTC | CASRTTGGYGYTF
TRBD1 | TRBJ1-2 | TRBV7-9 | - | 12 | TGTGCCAGCAGCTTGGACAGGCACGGCTACACCTTC | CASSLDRHGYTF
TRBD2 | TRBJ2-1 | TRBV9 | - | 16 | TGTGCCAGCAGCGTAGCAGCGGGAGTTGCCTACAATGAGCAGTTCTTC | CASSVAAGVAYNEQFF
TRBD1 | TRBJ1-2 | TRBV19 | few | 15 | TGTGCCAGTAGGCCTCCCGGGACAGGAGTTTATGGCTACACCTTC | CASRPPGTGVYGYTF
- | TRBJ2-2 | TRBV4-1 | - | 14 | TGCGCCAGCAGCCACAACACGGAGGCGGGGGAGCTGTTTTTT | CASSHNTEAGELFF
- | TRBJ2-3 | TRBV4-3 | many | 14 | TGCGCCAGCAGCCAAGATTCCCGCACAGATACGCAGTATTTT | CASSQDSRTDTQYF
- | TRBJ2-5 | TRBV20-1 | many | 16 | TGCAGTGCTAGAGTAGGGTCGGGACACCAAGCGGAGACCCAGTACTTC | CSARVGSGHQAETQYF
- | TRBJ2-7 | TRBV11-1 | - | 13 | TGTGCCAGCAGCTTAGGTGGAAGAACCGAGCAGTACTTC | CASSLGGRTEQYF
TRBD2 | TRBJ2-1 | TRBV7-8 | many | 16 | TGTGCCAGCAGCTTATCGAGCGGGAGAAACTACAATGAGCAGTTCTTC | CASSLSSGRNYNEQFF
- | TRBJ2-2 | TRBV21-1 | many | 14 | TGTGCCAGTTTTCCCCCACCTAACACCGGGGAGCTGTTTTTT | CASFPPPNTGELFF
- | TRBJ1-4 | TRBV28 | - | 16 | TGTGCCAGCAGCCCAGCAGGGGTTTCGACTAATGAAAAACTGTTTTTT | CASSPAGVSTNEKLFF
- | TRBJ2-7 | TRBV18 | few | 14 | TGTGCCAGCTCACCACCGGGGTTCTCCTACGAGCAGTACTTC | CASSPPGFSYEQYF
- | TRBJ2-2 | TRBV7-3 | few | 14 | TGTGCCAGCAGCTCCCAGACCCTCACCGGGGAGCTGTTTTTT | CASSSQTLTGELFF
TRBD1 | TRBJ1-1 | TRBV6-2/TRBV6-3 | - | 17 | TGTGCCAGCAGTTTCGAGCGGACAGGGAACATGAACACTGAAGCTTTCTTT | CASSFERTGNMNTEAFF
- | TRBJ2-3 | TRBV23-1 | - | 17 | TGCGCCAGCAGTCCCACCGGGTTGCGCGGGGTTTCAGATACGCAGTATTTT | CASSPTGLRGVSDTQYF
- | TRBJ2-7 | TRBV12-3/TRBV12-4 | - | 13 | TGTGCCAGCAGTCGGACGGGCTCCTACGAGCAGTACTTC | CASSRTGSYEQYF
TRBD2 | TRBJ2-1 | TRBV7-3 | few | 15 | TGTGCCAGCAGCTCTGATAGCGGGCCATACAATGAGCAGTTCTTC | CASSSDSGPYNEQFF
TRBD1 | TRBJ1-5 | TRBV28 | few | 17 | TGTGCCCTTTCTCAGGTGACAGGGTACGGGCCCAATCAGCCCCAGCATTTT | CALSQVTGYGPNQPQHF
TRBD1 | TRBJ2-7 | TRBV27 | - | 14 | TGTGCCAGCGGGGAAGGGACAGGGGGTTACGAGCAGTACTTC | CASGEGTGGYEQYF
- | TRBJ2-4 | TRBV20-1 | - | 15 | TGCAGTGCTAGGGAGGGGTTGATTACCAAAAACATTCAGTACTTC | CSAREGLITKNIQYF
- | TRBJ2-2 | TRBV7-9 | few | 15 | TGTGCCAGCAGCTTAATCCAGGGGAACACCGGGGAGCTGTTTTTT | CASSLIQGNTGELFF
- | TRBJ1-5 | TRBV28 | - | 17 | TGTGCCAGCAGTTTATCCAACAGTGCAGGTAGCAATCAGCCCCAGCATTTT | CASSLSNSAGSNQPQHF
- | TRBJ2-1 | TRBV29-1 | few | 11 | TGCAGCGTTCGTCCCTACAATGAGCAGTTCTTC | CSVRPYNEQFF
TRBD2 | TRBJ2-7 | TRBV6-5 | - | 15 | TGTGCCAGCAGTGGCACAGCGGGAGGGGCCTACGAGCAGTACTTC | CASSGTAGGAYEQYF